One sample yielded the 17 T cell receptor beta chains listed below, sequenced in a study of lung T cells in sarcoidosis with Löfgren's syndrome. TCRdb fed the reads into MiXCR, producing one record per CDR3 protein. The sample records around 3,000 distinct CDR3 sequences, over 15% being singletons. Specimen: CD4+ T cells from bronchoalveolar lavage. The receptor source for this set is a human donor with sarcoidosis (Löfgren's syndrome or another form), or a control subject (not recorded which).

This clonotype was counted ten times or more. The gene calls are TRBV2 and TRBJ2-7, with 9 bases that match TRBD1. Germline V CDR1 and CDR2: SNHLY, FYNNEI. The CDR3 spans 12 residues. V dropped 10 bases and J dropped 10; count of bases not matched to a gene: 11. For the CDR3, the DNA is TGTGCCACAGCGGGGACAGGGCTTAGTCAGTACGTC. It is translated as CATAGTGLSQYV.

In its sample, this clonotype is large. The chain employs TRBV7-2 and TRBJ1-1; D is ambiguous. Germline CDR1 SGHTA, CDR2 FQGNSA. The CDR3 has 14 amino acids. The V gene lost 6 bases and the J gene lost 1 base, with 12 bases spanning the gap. The CDR3 reads CASSSPPGNTEAFF. CDR3 nucleotide sequence: TGTGCCAGCAGTTCCCCCCCGGGGAACACTGAAGCTTTCTTT.

This clonotype is deemed medium-sized. The chain is built from TRBV5-1 and TRBJ1-6; D remains ambiguous. V dropped 5 bases and J dropped 1 base, with 4 bases sitting between them. The CDR3 is 13 residues long. Germline assignment: CDR1 SGHRS and CDR2 YFSETQ. The chain's CDR3 is CASSESYNSPLHF. The CDR3 DNA is TGCGCCAGCAGTGAGTCCTATAATTCACCCCTCCACTTT.

By its share, this clonotype is medium-sized (0.01 to 0.1%). CDR3 nucleotide sequence: TGTGCCAGCAGCGCTATGACTGGAAACACCATATATTTT. Translation gives CASSAMTGNTIYF. The chain recombines TRBV9 with TRBJ1-3; unclear D gene. V was shortened by 3 bases and J by 2 bases, with 6 bases between the two germline ends. The CDR3 sequence is 13 residues long. CDR1 is SGDLS and CDR2 is YYNGEE in the germline V gene.

The J gene is TRBJ2-7, the V gene TRBV29-1, with TRBD1 as a possible D gene (6 bases). CDR1 SQVTM and CDR2 ANQGSEA come from the germline V gene. V was pared by 3 bases and J by 0 bases, with 9 bases between. The CDR3 covers 13 residues. The CDR3 loop is CSVEAGDSYEQYV. The CDR3 bases are TGCAGCGTTGAGGCAGGGGACTCCTACGAGCAGTACGTC.

Relative to its sample, this clonotype is medium-sized. The rearrangement links TRBV2 to TRBJ1-6, with 8 bases that match TRBD1. There are 17 residues in the CDR3. V was clipped by 2 bases and J by 5 bases; unmatched bases: 8. In germline, CDR1 is SNHLY, CDR2 FYNNEI. CDR3 protein: CASSERGRGLNNSPLHF. The CDR3 coding sequence is TGTGCCAGCAGTGAACGTGGCAGGGGGCTCAATAATTCACCCCTCCACTTT.

Sample share makes this clonotype medium-sized. The genes are TRBV10-3 and TRBJ2-1, with D possibly being TRBD2 (6 bases). The ends were cut back, 5 bases at V and 6 bases at J, with 20 bases in the middle. CDR1 ENHRY and CDR2 SYGVKD come from the germline V gene. The CDR3 has 16 amino acids. CDR3 residues: CAISPPGTSLPNEQFF. CDR3 bases: TGTGCCATCAGTCCACCCGGGACTTCCCTCCCCAATGAGCAGTTCTTC.

This chain uses TRBV7-3 with TRBJ2-2; the D is unclear. Germline CDR1 reads SGHTA; CDR2 reads FQGTGA. V was shortened by 5 bases and J by 7 bases, with 8 bases between the two germline ends. The CDR3 has 12 amino acids. CDR3 in DNA: TGTGCCAGCAGCGCAGCACTCGGGGAGCTGTTTTTT. Encoded protein: CASSAALGELFF.

In its sample, this clonotype ranks as medium-sized. The V gene is TRBV2, the J gene TRBJ2-7; TRBD2 matches at 7 bases. The CDR3 sequence is 12 residues long. Trimming removed 9 bases from V and 5 bases from J; junction bases left unmatched: 7. CDR1 is SNHLY, CDR2 FYNNEI, per germline. The CDR3 DNA reads TGTGCCAGTGGCGGGAGCGGCAACGAGCAGTACGTC. It encodes CASGGSGNEQYV.

This clonotype is termed medium-sized. The chain recombines TRBV18 with TRBJ1-2, with 7 positions matching TRBD1. The CDR3 consists of 16 residues. The junction had 10 bases not matched to a gene; V was cut back by 3 bases and J by 3 bases. Germline assignment: CDR1 KGHSH and CDR2 LQKENI. This CDR3 reads CASSPVRGLGDYGYTF. For the CDR3, the DNA is TGTGCCAGCTCACCTGTAAGGGGGCTTGGAGACTATGGCTACACCTTC.

This clonotype is termed medium-sized. The chain carries TRBV7-2 and TRBJ2-7; D is unresolved. Deletions cut 1 base from V and 6 bases from J, with 10 bases between. This CDR3 comprises 13 residues. The germline V gene has CDR1 SGHTA and CDR2 FQGNSA. The CDR3 loop is CASSLDASTEQYV. CDR3 bases: TGTGCCAGCAGCTTAGATGCTAGTACCGAGCAGTACGTC.

Relative to its sample, this clonotype is medium-sized. This chain uses TRBV7-3 with TRBJ2-1; 8 bases align to TRBD2. CDR3 length equals 14 residues. After removal of 2 bases from V and 8 bases from J, the junction contained 5 bases not matched to a gene. Germline CDR1 SGHTA, CDR2 FQGTGA. The CDR3 nucleotides are TGTGCCAGCAGCTTAGGGACTAGACTAGATGAGCAGTTCTTC. Protein product: CASSLGTRLDEQFF.

This clonotype appeared a single time. A much larger clone is a single base away; this may be a read error. The V gene is TRBV18, the J gene TRBJ1-5; no definite D call. The germline V and J ends were trimmed by 2 bases and 5 bases, with 10 bases remaining between them. The CDR3 is made up of 14 amino acids. The germline gives CDR1 KGHSH, CDR2 LQKENI. CDR3 bases: TGTGCCAGCTCACCAGGTGGTAGAGATCAGCCCCAGCATTTT. Its protein is CASSPGGRDQPQHF.

This clonotype has a count of ten or more. The chain is built from TRBV28 and TRBJ2-1; 13 positions agree with TRBD2. Unmatched junction bases numbered 9, after V lost 10 bases and J lost 6 bases. This CDR3 spans 15 amino acids. Germline CDR1 is MDHEN and CDR2 is SYDVKM. The CDR3 DNA follows: TGTGCCACCAAAATCGGACTAGCGGGAGTCAATGAGCAGTTCTTC. Its translation: CATKIGLAGVNEQFF.

By share, this clonotype ranks as medium-sized (0.01 to 0.1%). The chain combines TRBV30 with TRBJ2-2, with D perhaps being TRBD1 or TRBD2 (5 bases each). The CDR3 totals 15 residues. CDR1 is GTSNPN and CDR2 is SVGIG in the germline V gene (reference sequence). The V end was cut by 2 bases, the J end by 3 bases, with 13 bases between. The CDR3, as DNA: TGTGCCTGGAGTCTCCGGGACCTTTACACCGGGGAGCTGTTTTTT. Amino acid sequence: CAWSLRDLYTGELFF.

This clonotype has ten or more counts. This chain links TRBV12-3 or TRBV12-4 with TRBJ1-1, with a weak D call TRBD1 (6 bases). This CDR3 contains 13 residues. The V gene lost 6 bases and the J gene lost 5 bases, with 13 bases spanning the gap. CDR3 protein: CASRKGEGTEAFF. The CDR3 DNA is TGTGCCAGCAGGAAGGGGGAGGGTACTGAAGCTTTCTTT.

This clonotype qualifies as medium-sized. The gene calls are TRBV27 and TRBJ1-5; D is unclear. V was trimmed by 1 base and J by 4 bases, leaving 8 bases between them. CDR1 MNHEY and CDR2 SMNVEV come from the germline V gene (reference sequence). The CDR3 runs to 14 residues. This chain's CDR3 is CASSLYGDNQPQHF. The CDR3 nucleotides are TGTGCCAGCAGTTTATACGGGGATAATCAGCCCCAGCATTTT.